This T cell receptor beta chain originates from a study of CD8 T cells in Susac syndrome. CD8+ and CD4+ T cells from blood underwent TCR beta sequencing, which was carried out in a high-throughput format. FACS was used to enrich TEMRA cells, whereas the CD8+ and CD4+ T cells were obtained by negative isolation. Reverse transcription of 0.5 to 1 ug RNA used random hexamers. TCR beta CDR3 was amplified by immunoSEQ covering 54 Vbeta and 13 Jbeta. TCRdb itself ran the immunoSEQ multiplex PCR reads through MiXCR, one entry per CDR3 protein. Of about 160,000 distinct CDR3 sequences listed, about 90% are singletons. This CDR3 comprises 14 residues. V lost 7 bases, J lost 0 bases, and 4 bases stayed unmatched. Germline CDR1 and CDR2: SNHLY and FYNNEI.

This sequence originates from a human donor in good health. The rearrangement uses TRBV2 and TRBJ2-3; 7 nucleotides agree with TRBD1. The specimen sequenced was CD4+ T cells from PBMCs. The CDR3 DNA reads TGTGCCAGCACCCGACAGGGAAGCACAGATACGCAGTATTTT. Protein product: CASTRQGSTDTQYF. The whole variable domain, filled in from reference TRBV2 and TRBJ2-3, reads EPEVTQTPSHQVTQMGQEVILRCVPISNHLYFYWYRQILGQKVEFLVSFYNNEISEKSEIFDDQFSVERPDGSNFTLKIRSTKLEDSAMYFCASTRQGSTDTQYFGPGTRLTVL.